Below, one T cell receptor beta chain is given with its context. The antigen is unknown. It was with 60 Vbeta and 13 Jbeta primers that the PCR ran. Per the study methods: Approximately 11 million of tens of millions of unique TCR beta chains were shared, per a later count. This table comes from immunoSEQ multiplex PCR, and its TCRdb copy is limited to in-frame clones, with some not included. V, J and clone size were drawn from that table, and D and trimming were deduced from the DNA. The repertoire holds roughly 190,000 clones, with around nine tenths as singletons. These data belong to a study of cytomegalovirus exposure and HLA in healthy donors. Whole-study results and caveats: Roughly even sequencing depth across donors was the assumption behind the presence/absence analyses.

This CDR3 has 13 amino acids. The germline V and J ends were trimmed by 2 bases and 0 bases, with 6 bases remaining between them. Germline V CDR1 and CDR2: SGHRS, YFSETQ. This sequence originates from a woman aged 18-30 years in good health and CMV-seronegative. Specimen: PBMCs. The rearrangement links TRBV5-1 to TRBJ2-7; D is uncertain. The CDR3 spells CASSFLPSYEQYF. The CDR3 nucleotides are TGCGCCAGCAGCTTCCTTCCCTCCTACGAGCAGTACTTC.